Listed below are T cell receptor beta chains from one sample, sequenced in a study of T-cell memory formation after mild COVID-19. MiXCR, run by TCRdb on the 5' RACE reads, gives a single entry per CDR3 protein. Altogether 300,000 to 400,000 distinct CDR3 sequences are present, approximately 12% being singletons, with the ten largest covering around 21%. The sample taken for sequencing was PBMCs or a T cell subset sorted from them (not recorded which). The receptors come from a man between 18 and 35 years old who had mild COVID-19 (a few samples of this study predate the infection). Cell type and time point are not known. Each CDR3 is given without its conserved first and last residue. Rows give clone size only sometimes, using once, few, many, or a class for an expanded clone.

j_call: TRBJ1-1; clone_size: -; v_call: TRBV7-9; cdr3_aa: ASSRGGDKAF
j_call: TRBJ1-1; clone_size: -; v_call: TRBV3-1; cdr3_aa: ASSQAPGINQAF
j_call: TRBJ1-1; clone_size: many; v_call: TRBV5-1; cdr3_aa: ASSATGTRVNEAF
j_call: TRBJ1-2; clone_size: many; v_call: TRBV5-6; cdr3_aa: ASSLEDINYGYT
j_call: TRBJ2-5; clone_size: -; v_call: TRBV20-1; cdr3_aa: SARRRPETQY
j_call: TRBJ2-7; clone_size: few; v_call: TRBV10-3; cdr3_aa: AISERADSYEQY
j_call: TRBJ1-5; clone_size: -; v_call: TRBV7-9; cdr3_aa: ASSLSDGPQH
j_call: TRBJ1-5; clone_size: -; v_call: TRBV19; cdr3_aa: ASSETGGGLGPQH
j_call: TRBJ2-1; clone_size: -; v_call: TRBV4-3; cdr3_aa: ASSQDSGGESSYNEQF
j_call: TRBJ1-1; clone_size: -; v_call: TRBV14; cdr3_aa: ASSQKASPGHTEAF
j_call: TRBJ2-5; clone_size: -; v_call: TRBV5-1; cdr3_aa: ASSFLAGSGETQY
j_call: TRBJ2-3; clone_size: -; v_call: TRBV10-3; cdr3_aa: ANGDSGDTQY
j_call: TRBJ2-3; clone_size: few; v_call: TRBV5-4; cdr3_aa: ASSLQGQSPDTQY
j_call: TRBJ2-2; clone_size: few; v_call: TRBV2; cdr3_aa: ASSANYALGAGELF
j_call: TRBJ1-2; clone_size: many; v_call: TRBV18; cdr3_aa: ASSPPQNYGYT